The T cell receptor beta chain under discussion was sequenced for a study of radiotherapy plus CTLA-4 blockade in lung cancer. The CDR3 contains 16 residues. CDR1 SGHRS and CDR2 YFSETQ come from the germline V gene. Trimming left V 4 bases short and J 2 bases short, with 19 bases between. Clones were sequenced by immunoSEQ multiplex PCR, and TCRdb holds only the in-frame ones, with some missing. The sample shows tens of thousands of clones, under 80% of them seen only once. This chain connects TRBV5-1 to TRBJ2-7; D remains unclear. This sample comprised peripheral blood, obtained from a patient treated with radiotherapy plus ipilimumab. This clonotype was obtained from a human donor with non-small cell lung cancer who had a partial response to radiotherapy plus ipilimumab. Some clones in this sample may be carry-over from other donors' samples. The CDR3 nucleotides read TGCGCCAGCAGCCCGTTTAGGAGCGTTAGCACCTACGAGCAGTACTTC. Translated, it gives CASSPFRSVSTYEQYF.